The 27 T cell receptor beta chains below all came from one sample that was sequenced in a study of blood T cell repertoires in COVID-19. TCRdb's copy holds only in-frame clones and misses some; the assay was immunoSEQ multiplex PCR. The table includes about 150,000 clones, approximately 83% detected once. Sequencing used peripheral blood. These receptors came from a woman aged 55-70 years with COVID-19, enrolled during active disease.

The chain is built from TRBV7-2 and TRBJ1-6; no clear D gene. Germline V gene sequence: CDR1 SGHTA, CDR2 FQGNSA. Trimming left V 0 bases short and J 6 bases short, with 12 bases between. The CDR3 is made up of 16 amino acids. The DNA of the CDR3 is TGTGCCAGCAGCTTAGCGCAAACACGTTTTAATTCACCCCTCCACTTT. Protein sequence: CASSLAQTRFNSPLHF.

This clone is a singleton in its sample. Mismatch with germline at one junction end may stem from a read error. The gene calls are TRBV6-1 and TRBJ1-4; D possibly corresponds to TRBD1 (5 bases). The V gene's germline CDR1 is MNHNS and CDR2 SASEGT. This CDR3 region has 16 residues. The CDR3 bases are TGTGCCAGCAGGGAAGGGGTGGGCGGACTTAATGAAAAACTGTTTTTT. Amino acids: CASREGVGGLNEKLFF.

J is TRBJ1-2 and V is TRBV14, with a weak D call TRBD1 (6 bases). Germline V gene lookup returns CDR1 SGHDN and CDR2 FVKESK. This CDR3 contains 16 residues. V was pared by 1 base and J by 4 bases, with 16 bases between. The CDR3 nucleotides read TGTGCCAGCAGCCAAGGGTTGACAGGACGGCTCTATGGCTACACCTTC. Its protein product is CASSQGLTGRLYGYTF.

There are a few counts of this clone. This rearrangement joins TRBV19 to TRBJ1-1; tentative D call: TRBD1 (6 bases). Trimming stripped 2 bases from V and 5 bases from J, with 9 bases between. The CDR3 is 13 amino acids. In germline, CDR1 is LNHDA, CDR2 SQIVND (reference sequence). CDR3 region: CASSIQGRTEAFF. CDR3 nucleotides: TGTGCCAGTAGTATACAGGGGCGGACTGAAGCTTTCTTT.

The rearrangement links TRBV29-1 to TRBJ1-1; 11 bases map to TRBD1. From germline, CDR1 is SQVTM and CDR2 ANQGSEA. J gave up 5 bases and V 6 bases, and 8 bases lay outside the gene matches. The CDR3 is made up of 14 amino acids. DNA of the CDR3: TGCAGCGTCTCTCGGACAGGGGGCCGAACTGAAGCTTTCTTT. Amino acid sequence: CSVSRTGGRTEAFF.

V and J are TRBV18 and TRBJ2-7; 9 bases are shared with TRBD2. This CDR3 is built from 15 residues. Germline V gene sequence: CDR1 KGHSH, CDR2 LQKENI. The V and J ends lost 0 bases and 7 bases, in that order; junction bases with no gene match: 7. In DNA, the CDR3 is TGTGCCAGCTCACCACCGAGGAGCGGGGGGAGGGAGCAGTACTTC. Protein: CASSPPRSGGREQYF.

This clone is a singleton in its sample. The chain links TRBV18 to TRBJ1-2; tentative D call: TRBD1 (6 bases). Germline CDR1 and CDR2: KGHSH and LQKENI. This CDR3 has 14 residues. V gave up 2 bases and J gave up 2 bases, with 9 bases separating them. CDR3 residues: CASSPGGANYGYTF. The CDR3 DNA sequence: TGTGCCAGCTCACCAGGGGGCGCCAACTATGGCTACACCTTC. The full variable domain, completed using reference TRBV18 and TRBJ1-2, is NAGVMQNPRHLVRRRGQEARLRCSPMKGHSHVYWYRQLPEEGLKFMVYLQKENIIDESGMPKERFSAEFPKEGPSILRIQQVVRGDSAAYFCASSPGGANYGYTFGSGTRLTVV.

CDR3 nucleotides: TGTGCCAGCAGCGTTGTAGCGGGAGGGAGTATCAATGAGCAGTTCTTC. Translated: CASSVVAGGSINEQFF. The gene calls are TRBV9 and TRBJ2-1, with 11 bases matching TRBD2. Germline CDR1 SGDLS, CDR2 YYNGEE. The length of the CDR3 is 16 residues. V was clipped by 2 bases and J by 6 bases; unmatched bases: 7. Full variable domain (remainder filled in from reference TRBV9 and TRBJ2-1): DSGVTQTPKHLITATGQRVTLRCSPRSGDLSVYWYQQSLDQGLQFLIQYYNGEERAKGNILERFSAQQFPDLHSELNLSSLELGDSALYFCASSVVAGGSINEQFFGPGTRLTVL.

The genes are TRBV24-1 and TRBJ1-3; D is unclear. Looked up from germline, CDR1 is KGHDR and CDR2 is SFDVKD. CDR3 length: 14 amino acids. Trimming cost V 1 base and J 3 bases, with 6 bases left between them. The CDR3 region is CATSDFPRGNTIYF. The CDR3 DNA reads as TGTGCCACCAGTGATTTTCCGCGTGGAAACACCATATATTTT.

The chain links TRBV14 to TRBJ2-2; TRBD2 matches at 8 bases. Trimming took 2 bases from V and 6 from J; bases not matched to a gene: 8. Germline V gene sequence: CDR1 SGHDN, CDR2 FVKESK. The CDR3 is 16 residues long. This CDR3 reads CASSQTSGFDSGELFF. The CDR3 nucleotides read TGTGCCAGCAGCCAAACTAGCGGCTTTGACTCCGGGGAGCTGTTTTTT.

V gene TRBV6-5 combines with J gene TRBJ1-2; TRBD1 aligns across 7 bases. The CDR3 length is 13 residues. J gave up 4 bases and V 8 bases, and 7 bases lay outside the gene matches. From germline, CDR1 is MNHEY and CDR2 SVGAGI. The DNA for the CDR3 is TGTGCCAGCTACAGGGGTGGGGGCTATGGCTACACCTTC. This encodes CASYRGGGYGYTF.

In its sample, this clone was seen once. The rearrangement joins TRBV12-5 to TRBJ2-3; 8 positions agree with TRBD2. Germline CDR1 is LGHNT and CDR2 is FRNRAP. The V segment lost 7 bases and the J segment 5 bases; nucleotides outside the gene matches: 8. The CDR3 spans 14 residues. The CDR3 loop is CASVGPAGGDTQYF. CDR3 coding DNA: TGTGCTAGTGTGGGCCCCGCGGGAGGAGATACGCAGTATTTT.

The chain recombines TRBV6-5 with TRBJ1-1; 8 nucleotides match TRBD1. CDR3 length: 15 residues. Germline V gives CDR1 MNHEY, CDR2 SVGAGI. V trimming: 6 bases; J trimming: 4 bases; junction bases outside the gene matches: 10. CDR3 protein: CASRGLQGAGTEAFF. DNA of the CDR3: TGTGCCAGCAGAGGACTTCAGGGGGCCGGCACTGAAGCTTTCTTT.

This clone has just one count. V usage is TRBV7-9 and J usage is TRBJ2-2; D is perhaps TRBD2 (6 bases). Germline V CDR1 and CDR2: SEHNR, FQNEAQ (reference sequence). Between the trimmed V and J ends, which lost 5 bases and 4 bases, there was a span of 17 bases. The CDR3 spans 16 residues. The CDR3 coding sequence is TGTGCCAGCAGCAGGGAGGTACTCCGGGGCACCGGGGAGCTGTTTTTT. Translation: CASSREVLRGTGELFF.

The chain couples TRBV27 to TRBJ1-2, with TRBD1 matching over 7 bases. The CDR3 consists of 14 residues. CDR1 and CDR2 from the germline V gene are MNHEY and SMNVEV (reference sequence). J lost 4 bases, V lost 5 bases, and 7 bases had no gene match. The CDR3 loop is CASSPGTAFYGYTF. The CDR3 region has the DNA TGTGCCAGCAGTCCCGGGACAGCCTTCTATGGCTACACCTTC.

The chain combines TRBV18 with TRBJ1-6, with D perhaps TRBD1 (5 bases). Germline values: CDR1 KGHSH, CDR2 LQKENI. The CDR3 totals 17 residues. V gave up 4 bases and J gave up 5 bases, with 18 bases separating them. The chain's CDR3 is CASSRDFAGPDNSPLHF. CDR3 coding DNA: TGTGCCAGCTCACGGGATTTCGCGGGACCTGATAATTCACCCCTCCACTTT. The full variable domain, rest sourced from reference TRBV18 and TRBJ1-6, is NAGVMQNPRHLVRRRGQEARLRCSPMKGHSHVYWYRQLPEEGLKFMVYLQKENIIDESGMPKERFSAEFPKEGPSILRIQQVVRGDSAAYFCASSRDFAGPDNSPLHFGNGTRLTVT.

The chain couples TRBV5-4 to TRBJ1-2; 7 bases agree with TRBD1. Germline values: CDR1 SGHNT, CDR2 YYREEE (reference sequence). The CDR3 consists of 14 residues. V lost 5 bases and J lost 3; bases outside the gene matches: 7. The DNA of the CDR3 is TGTGCCAGCAGTGCGGGACAGCGGGACTATGGCTACACCTTC. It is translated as CASSAGQRDYGYTF.

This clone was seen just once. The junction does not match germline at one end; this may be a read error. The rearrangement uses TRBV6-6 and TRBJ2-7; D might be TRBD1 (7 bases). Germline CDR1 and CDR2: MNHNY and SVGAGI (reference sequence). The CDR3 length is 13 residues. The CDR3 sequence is CAISAGGSYEQYF. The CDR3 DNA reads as TGTGCCATCAGTGCAGGGGGGAGCTACGAGCAGTACTTC.

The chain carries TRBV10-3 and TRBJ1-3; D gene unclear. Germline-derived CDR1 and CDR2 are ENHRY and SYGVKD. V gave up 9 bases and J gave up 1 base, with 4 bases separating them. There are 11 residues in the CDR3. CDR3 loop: CAITSGNTIYF. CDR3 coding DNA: TGTGCCATTACTTCTGGAAACACCATATATTTT.

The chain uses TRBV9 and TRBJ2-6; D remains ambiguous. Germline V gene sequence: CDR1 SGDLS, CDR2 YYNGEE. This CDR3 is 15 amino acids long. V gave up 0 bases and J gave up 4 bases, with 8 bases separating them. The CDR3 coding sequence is TGTGCCAGCAGCGTAGCCTCTATGGGGGCCAACGTCCTGACTTTC. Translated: CASSVASMGANVLTF.

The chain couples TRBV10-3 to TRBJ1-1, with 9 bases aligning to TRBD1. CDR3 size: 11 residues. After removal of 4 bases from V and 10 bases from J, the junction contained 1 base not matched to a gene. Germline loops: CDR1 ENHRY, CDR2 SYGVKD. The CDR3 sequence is CAISGTGVAFF. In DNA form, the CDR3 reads TGTGCCATCAGTGGGACAGGGGTAGCTTTCTTT.

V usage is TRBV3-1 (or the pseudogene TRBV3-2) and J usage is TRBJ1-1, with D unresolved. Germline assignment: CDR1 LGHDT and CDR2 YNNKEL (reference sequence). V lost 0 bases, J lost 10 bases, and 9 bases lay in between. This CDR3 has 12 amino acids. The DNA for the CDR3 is TGTGCCAGCAGCCAAGAGAGGGCACGAGCTTTCTTT. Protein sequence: CASSQERARAFF.

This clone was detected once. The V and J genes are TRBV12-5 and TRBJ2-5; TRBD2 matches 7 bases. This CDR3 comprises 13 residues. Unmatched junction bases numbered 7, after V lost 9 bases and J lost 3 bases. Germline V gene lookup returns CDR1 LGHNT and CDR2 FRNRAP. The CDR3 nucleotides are TGTGCTAGCAGCCCGGGAGGAAAAGAGACCCAGTACTTC. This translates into CASSPGGKETQYF.

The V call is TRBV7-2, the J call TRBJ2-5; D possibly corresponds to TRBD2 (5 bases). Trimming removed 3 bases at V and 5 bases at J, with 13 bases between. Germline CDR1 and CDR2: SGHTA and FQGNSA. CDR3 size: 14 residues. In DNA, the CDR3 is TGTGCCAGCAGCTTCGGCGGGCTCGGGGAGACCCAGTACTTC. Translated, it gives CASSFGGLGETQYF.

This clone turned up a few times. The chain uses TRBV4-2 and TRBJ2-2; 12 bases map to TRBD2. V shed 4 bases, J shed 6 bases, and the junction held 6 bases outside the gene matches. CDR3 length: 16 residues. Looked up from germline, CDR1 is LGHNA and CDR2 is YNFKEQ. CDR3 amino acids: CASSLSSGGGAGELFF. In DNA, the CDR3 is TGTGCCAGCAGCCTATCTAGCGGGGGGGGCGCCGGGGAGCTGTTTTTT.

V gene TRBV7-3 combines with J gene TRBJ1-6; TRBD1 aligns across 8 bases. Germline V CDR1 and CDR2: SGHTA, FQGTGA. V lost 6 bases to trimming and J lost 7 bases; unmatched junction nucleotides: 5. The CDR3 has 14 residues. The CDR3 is CASRSGQVNSPLHF. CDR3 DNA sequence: TGTGCCAGCAGGTCGGGACAGGTGAATTCACCCCTCCACTTT.

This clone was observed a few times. The CDR3 loop reads CASSMGRPSSGNTIYF. CDR3 coding DNA: TGTGCCAGTAGTATGGGGAGGCCGAGCTCTGGAAACACCATATATTTT. The genes are TRBV19 and TRBJ1-3; D ambiguous. Germline V gives CDR1 LNHDA, CDR2 SQIVND (reference sequence). The V gene lost 3 bases and the J gene lost 0 bases, with 12 bases spanning the gap. There are 16 residues in the CDR3.